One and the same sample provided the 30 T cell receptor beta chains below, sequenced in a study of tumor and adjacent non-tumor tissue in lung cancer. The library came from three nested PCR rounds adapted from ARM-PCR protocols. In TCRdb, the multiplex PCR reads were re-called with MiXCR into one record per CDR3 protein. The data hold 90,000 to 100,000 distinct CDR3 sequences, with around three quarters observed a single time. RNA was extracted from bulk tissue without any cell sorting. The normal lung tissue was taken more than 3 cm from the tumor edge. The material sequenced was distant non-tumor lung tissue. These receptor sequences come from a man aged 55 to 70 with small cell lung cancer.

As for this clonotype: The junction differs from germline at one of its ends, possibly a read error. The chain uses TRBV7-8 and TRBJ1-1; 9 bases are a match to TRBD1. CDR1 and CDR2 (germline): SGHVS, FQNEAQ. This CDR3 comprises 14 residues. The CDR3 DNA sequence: TGTCCCAGCAGCTACCGGGACAGGGTGACTGAGGCTTTCTTT. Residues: CPSSYRDRVTEAFF. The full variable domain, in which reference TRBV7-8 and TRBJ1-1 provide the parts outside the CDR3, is GAGVSQSPRYKVAKRGQDVALRCDPISGHVSLFWYQQALGQGPEFLTYFQNEAQLDKSGLPSDRFFAERPEGSVSTLKIQRTQQEDSAVYLCPSSYRDRVTEAFFGQGTRLTVV.

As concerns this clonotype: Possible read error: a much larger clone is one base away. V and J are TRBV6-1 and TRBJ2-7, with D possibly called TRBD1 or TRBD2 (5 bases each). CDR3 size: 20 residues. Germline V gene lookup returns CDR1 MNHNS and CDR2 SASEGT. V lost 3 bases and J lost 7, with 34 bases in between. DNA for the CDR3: TGTGCCAGCAGTGATTTTAGTATTGAGCACCCCAGGGTTCGGAGGTCGGAGCAGTACTTC. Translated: CASSDFSIEHPRVRRSEQYF.

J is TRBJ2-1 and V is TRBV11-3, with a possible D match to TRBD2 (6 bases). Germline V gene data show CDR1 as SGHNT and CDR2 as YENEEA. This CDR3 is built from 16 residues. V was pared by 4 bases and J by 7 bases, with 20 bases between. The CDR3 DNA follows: TGTGCCAGCAGCTCTCTAGGTGGGGGGTGTCCTAATGAGCAGTTCTTC. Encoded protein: CASSSLGGGCPNEQFF. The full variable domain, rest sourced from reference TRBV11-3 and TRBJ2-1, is EAGVVQSPRYKIIEKKQPVAFWCNPISGHNTLYWYLQNLGQGPELLIRYENEEAVDDSQLPKDRFSAERLKGVDSTLKIQPAELGDSAVYLCASSSLGGGCPNEQFFGPGTRLTVL.

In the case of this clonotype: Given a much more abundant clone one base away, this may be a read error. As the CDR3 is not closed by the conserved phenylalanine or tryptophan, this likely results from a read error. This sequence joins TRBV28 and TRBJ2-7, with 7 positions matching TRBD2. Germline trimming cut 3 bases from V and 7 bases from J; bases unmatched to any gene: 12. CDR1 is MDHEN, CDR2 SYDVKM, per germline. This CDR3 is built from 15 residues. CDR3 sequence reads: CASSFSGEGPGEQYL. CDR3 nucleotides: TGTGCCAGCAGTTTTTCCGGGGAGGGCCCGGGGGAGCAGTACCTC.

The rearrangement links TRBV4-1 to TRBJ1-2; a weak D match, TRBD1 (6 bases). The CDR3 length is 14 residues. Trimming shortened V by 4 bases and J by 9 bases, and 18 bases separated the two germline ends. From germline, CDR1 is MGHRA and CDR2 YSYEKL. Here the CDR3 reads CASSLRAGVDCYTF. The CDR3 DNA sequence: TGCGCCAGCAGCCTTAGGGCAGGGGTAGACTGCTACACCTTC.

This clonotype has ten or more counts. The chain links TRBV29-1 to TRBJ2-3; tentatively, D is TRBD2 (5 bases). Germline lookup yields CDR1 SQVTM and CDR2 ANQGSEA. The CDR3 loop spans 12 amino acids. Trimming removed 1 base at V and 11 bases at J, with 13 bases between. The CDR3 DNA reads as TGCAGCGTTGAAGGACTTCTCGAGGGGCAGTATTTT. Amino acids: CSVEGLLEGQYF.

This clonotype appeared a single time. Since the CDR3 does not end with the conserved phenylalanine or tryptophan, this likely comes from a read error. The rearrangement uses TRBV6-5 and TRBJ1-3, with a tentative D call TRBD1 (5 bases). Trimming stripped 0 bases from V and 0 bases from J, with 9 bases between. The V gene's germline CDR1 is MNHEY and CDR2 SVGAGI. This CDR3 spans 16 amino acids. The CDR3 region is CASSYSRGPSGNTIYY. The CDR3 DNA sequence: TGTGCCAGCAGTTACTCGAGGGGCCCCTCTGGAAACACCATATATTAT.

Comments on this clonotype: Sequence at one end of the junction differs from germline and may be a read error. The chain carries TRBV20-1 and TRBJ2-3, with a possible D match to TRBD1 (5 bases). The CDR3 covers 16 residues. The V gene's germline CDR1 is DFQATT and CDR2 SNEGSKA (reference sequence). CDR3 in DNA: TGCAGTGCTCCACCTTTTGGGGCTAGTCGTTCAGATACGCAGTTTTTT. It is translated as CSAPPFGASRSDTQFF.

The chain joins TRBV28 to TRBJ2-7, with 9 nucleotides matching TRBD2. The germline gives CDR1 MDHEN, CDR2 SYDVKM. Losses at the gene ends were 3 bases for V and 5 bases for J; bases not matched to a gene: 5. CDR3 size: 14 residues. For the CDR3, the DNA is TGTGCCAGCAGTTTCAACAGCGGGAGGCACGAGCAGTACGTC. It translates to CASSFNSGRHEQYV.

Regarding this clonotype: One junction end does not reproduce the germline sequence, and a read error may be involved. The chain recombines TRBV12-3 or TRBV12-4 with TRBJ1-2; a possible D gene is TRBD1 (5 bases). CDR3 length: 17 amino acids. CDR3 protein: CASSLSGTGKSGYGYIF. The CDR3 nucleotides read TGTGCCAGCAGTTTAAGCGGGACGGGGAAGTCCGGCTATGGCTACATCTTC.

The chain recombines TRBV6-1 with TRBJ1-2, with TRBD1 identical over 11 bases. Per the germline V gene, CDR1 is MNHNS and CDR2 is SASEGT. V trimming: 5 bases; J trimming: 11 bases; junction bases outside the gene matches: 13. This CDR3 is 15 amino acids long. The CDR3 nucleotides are TGTGCCAGCAGTTTACACCGGGACAGGGGGTATGAGTACACCTTC. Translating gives CASSLHRDRGYEYTF.

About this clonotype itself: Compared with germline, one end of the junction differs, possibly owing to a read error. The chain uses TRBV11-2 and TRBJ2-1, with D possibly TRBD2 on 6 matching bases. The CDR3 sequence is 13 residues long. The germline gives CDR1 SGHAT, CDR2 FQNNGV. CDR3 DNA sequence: TGTGCCCGCAGCTTAGAGGCAGCGGGCCTAAATATCTTC. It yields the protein CARSLEAAGLNIF.

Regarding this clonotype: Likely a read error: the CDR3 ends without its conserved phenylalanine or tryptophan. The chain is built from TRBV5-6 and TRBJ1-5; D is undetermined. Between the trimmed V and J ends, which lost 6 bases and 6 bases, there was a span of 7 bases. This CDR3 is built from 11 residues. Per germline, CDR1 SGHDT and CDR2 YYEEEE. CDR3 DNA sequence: TGTGCCAGCACCACTTGTCAGCCCCAGCATTAT. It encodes CASTTCQPQHY.

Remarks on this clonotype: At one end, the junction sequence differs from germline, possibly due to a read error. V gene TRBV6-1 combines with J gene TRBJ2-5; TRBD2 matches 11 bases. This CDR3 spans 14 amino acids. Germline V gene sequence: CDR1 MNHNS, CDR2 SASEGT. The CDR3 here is CANVELAGGETQYF. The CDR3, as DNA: TGTGCCAACGTCGAGCTAGCGGGAGGTGAGACCCAGTATTTC.

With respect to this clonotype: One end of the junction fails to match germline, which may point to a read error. The CDR3 DNA is TGTGCCAGCAGCTTAGATCCCACGTATACTGAAACTTTCTTT. Its translation is CASSLDPTYTETFF. The chain is built from TRBV11-2 and TRBJ1-1; D is uncertain. The CDR3 has 14 amino acids. Germline V gene sequence: CDR1 SGHAT, CDR2 FQNNGV. The whole variable domain, filled in from reference TRBV11-2 and TRBJ1-1, reads EAGVAQSPRYKIIEKRQSVAFWCNPISGHATLYWYQQILGQGPKLLIQFQNNGVVDDSQLPKDRFSAERLKGVDSTLKIQPAKLEDSAVYLCASSLDPTYTETFFGQGTRLTVV.

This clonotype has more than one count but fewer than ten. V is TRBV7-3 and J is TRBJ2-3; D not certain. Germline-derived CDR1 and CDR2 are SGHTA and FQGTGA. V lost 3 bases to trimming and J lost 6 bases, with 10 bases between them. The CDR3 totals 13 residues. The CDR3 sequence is CASSLTREDTQYF. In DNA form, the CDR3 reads TGTGCCAGCAGCTTGACCCGTGAGGATACGCAGTATTTT.

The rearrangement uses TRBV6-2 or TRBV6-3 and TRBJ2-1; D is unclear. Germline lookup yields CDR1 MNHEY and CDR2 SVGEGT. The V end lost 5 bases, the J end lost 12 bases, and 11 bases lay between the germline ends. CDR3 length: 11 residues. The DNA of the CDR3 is TGTGCCAGCAGTCACCCGGTTAGGCAGTTCTTC. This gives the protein CASSHPVRQFF.

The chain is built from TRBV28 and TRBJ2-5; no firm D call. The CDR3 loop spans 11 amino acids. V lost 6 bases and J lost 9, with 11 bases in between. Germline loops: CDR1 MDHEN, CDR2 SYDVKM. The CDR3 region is CASRRPGAQYF. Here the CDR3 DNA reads TGTGCCAGCAGGCGTCCTGGGGCCCAGTACTTC.

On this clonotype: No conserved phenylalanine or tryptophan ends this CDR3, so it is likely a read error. CDR3 amino acids: CASSSRDRESYNEQFL. As DNA, the CDR3 is TGTGCCAGCAGTAGCCGGGACAGGGAGTCCTACAATGAGCAGTTCCTC. The rearrangement links TRBV6-2 or TRBV6-3 to TRBJ2-1, with 9 bases that match TRBD1. Germline V gene data show CDR1 as MNHEY and CDR2 as SVGEGT. This CDR3 comprises 16 residues. V lost 5 bases to trimming and J lost 1 base; unmatched junction nucleotides: 6.

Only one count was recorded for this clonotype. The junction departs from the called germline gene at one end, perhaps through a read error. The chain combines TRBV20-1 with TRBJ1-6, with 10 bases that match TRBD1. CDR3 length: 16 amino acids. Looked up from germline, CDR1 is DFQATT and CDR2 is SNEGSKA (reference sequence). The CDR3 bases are TGCAGTGATGCCGAGACCGGGACAGGGGAATTTTCATCCCTCCACTTT. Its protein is CSDAETGTGEFSSLHF.

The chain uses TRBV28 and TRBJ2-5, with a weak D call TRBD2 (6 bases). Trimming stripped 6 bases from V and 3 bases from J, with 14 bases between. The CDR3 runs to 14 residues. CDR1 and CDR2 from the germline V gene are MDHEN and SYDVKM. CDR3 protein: CASSLTGVKETQYF. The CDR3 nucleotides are TGTGCCAGCAGCCTAACGGGAGTAAAAGAGACCCAGTACTTC.

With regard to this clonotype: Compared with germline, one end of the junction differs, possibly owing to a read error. This chain's CDR3 is CASNQRSQKVMNEQFF. The CDR3 DNA is TGCGCCAGCAACCAAAGAAGTCAGAAGGTAATGAATGAGCAGTTCTTC. The chain carries TRBV4-1 and TRBJ2-1, with D unresolved. This CDR3 region has 16 residues. CDR1 and CDR2 (germline): MGHRA, YSYEKL.

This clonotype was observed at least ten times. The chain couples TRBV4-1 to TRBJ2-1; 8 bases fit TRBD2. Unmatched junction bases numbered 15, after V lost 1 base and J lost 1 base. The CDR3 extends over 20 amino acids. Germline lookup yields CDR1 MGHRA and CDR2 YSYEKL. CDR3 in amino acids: CASSQGGSRAGVRSYNEQFF. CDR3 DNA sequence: TGCGCCAGCAGCCAAGGGGGATCCCGAGCGGGAGTTAGGTCCTACAATGAGCAGTTCTTC.

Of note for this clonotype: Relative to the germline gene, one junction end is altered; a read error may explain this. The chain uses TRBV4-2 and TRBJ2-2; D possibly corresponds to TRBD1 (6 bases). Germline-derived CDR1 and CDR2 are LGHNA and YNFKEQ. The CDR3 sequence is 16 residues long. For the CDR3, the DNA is TGTGCCAGTAGCCGAGATCTCAGGGGGAACACCGGGGAGCTGTTTTTT. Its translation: CASSRDLRGNTGELFF.

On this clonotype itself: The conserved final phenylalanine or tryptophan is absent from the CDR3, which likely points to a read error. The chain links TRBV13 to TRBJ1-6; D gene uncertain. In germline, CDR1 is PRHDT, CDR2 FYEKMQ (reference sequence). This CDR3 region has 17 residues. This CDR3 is CASSQNDGSYYNSPLHL. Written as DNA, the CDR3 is TGTGCCAGCAGCCAAAACGACGGAAGCTACTATAATTCACCTCTCCACTTG.

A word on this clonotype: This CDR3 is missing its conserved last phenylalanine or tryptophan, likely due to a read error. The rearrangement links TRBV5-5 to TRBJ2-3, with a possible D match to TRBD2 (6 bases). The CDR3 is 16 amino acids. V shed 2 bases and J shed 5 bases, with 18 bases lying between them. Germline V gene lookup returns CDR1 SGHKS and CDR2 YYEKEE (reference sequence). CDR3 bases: TGTGCCAGCAGCTTTCACAGTGGGACTGGTGAAGATACGCAGTATCTT. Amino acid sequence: CASSFHSGTGEDTQYL.

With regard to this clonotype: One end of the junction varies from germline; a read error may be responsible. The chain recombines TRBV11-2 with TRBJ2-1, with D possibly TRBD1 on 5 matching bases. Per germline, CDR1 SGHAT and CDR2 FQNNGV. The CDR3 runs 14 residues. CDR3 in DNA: TGTACCAACAGCTTAGAGGCAGGGTTGGTTGAGCTGTTCTTC. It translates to CTNSLEAGLVELFF. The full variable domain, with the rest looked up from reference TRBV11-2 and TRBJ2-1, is EAGVAQSPRYKIIEKRQSVAFWCNPISGHATLYWYQQILGQGPKLLIQFQNNGVVDDSQLPKDRFSAERLKGVDSTLKIQPAKLEDSAVYLCTNSLEAGLVELFFGPGTRLTVL.

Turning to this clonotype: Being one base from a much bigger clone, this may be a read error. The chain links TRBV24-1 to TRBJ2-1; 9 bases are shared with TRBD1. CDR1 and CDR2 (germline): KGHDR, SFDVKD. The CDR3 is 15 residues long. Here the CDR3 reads CTTSDPGQGHNEQFF. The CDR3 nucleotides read TGTACCACCAGTGACCCGGGACAGGGACACAATGAGCAGTTCTTC.

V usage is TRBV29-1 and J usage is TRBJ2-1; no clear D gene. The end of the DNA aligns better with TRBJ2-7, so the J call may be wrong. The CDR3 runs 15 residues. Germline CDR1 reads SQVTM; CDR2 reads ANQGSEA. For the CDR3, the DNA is TGCAGCGTTGAATTAGTGGGCAATGCCTACAATGAGCAGTACTTC. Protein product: CSVELVGNAYNEQYF.

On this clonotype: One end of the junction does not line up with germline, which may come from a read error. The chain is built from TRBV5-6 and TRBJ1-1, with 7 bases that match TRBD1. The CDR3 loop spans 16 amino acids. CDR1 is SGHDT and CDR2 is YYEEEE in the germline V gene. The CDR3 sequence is CASSLASGTANIESFF. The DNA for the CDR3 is TGTGCCAGCAGCTTGGCCTCAGGGACAGCGAACATTGAATCTTTCTTT.